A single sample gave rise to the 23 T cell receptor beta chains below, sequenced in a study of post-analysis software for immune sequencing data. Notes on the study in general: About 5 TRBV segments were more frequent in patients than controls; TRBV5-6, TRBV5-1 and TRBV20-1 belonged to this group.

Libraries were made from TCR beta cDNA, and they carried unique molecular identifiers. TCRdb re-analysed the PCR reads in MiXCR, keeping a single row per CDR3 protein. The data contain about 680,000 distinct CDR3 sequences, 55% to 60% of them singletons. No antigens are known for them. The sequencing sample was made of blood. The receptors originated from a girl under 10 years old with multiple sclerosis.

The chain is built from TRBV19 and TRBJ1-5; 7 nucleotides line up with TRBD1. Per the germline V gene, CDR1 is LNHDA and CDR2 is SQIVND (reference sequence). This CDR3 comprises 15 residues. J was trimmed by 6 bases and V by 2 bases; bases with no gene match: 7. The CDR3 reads CASSISQGVRQPQHF. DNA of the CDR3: TGTGCCAGTAGTATAAGCCAGGGGGTCCGTCAGCCCCAGCATTTT. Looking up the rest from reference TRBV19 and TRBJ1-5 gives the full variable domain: DGGITQSPKYLFRKEGQNVTLSCEQNLNHDAMYWYRQDPGQGLRLIYYSQIVNDFQKGDIAEGYSVSREKKESFPLTVTSAQKNPTAFYLCASSISQGVRQPQHFGDGTRLSIL.

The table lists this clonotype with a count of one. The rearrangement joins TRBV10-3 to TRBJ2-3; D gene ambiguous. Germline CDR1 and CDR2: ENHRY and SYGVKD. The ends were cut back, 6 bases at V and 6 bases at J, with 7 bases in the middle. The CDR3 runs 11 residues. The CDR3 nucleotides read TGTGCCATCAGGGAAACCGATACGCAGTATTTT. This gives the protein CAIRETDTQYF.

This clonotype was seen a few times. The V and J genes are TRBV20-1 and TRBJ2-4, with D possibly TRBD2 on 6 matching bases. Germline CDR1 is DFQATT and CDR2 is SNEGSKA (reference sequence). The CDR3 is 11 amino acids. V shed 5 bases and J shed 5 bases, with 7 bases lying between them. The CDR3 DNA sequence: TGCAGTGCTCGCGGGGAAAACATTCAGTACTTC. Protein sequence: CSARGENIQYF.

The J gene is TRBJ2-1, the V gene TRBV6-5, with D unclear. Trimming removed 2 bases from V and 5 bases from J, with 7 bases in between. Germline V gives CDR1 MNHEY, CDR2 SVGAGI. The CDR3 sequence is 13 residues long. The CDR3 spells CASSYVADNEQFF. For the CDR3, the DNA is TGTGCCAGCAGTTACGTGGCCGACAATGAGCAGTTCTTC.

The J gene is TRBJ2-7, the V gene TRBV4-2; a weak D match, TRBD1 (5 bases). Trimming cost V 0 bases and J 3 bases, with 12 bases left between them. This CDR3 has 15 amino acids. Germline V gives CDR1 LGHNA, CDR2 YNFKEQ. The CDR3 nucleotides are TGTGCCAGCAGCCAAGATATGGCAGGGCTCTACGAGCAGTACTTC. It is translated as CASSQDMAGLYEQYF.

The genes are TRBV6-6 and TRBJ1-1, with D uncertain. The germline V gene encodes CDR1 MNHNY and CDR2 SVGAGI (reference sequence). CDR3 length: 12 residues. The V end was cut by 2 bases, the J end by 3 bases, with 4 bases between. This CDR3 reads CASSYVDTEAFF. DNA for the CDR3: TGTGCCAGCAGTTACGTAGACACTGAAGCTTTCTTT.

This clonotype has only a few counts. The CDR3 DNA follows: TGCAGCGTTGGGACTAGCGGGTCTGCGACAGATACGCAGTATTTT. As protein: CSVGTSGSATDTQYF. The chain is built from TRBV29-1 and TRBJ2-3; 11 nucleotides match TRBD2. The V and J ends lost 4 bases and 3 bases, in that order; junction bases with no gene match: 6. This CDR3 contains 15 residues. CDR1 SQVTM and CDR2 ANQGSEA come from the germline V gene.

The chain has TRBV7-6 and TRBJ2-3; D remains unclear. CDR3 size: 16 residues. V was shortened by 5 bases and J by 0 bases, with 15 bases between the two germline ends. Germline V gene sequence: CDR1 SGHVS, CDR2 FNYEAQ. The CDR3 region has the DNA TGTGCCAGCAGCCGTCAACCGGATCCGAGCACAGATACGCAGTATTTT. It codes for CASSRQPDPSTDTQYF.

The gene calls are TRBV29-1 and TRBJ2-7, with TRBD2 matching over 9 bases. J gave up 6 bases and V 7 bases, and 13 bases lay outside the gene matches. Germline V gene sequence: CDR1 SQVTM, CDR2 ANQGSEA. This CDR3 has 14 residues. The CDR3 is CSGGLAGTRSEQYF. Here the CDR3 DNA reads TGCAGCGGGGGGCTAGCGGGGACTAGATCCGAGCAGTACTTC.

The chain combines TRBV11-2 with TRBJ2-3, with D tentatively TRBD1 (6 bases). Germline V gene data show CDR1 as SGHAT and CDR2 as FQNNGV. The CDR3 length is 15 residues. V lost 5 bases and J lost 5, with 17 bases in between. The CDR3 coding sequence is TGTGCCAGCAGCCTGGATGGGGGCACTGAAGATACGCAGTATTTT. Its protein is CASSLDGGTEDTQYF.

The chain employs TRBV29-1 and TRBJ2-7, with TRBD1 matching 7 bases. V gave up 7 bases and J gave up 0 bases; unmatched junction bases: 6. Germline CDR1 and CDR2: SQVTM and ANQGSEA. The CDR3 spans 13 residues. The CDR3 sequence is CSASTGYSYEQYF. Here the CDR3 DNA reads TGCAGCGCCTCGACAGGGTACTCCTACGAGCAGTACTTC.

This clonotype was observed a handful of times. The chain's CDR3 is CAIRRTGQETQYF. The DNA for the CDR3 is TGTGCCATCAGAAGGACAGGGCAAGAGACCCAGTACTTC. The rearrangement uses TRBV10-3 and TRBJ2-5, with 8 bases aligning to TRBD1. The CDR3 sequence is 13 residues long. Losses at the gene ends were 6 bases for V and 2 bases for J; bases not matched to a gene: 2. Germline-derived CDR1 and CDR2 are ENHRY and SYGVKD.

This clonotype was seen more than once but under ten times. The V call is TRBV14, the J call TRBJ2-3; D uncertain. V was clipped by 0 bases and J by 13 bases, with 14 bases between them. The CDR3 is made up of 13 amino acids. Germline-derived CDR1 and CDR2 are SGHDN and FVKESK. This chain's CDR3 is CASSQEGARTEYF. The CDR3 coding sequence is TGTGCCAGCAGCCAAGAAGGAGCAAGGACGGAGTATTTT.

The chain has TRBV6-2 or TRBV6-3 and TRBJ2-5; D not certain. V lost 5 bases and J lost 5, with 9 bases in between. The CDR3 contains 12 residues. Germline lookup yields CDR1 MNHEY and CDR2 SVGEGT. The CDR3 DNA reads TGTGCCAGCAGTGAGGCCGTCGAGACCCAGTACTTC. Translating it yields CASSEAVETQYF.

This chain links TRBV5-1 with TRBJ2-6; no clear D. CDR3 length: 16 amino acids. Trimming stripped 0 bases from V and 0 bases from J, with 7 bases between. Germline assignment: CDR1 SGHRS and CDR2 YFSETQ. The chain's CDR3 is CASSLVGFSGANVLTF. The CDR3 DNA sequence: TGCGCCAGCAGCTTGGTGGGGTTCTCTGGGGCCAACGTCCTGACTTTC.

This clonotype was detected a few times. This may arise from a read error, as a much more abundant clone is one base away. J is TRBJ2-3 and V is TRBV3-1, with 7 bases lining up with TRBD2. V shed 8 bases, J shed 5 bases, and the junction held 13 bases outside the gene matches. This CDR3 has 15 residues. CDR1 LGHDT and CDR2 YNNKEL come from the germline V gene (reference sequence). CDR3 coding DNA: TGTGCCAGCGGAGAGCGGGACCCCTCCCGAGATACGCAGTATTTT. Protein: CASGERDPSRDTQYF.

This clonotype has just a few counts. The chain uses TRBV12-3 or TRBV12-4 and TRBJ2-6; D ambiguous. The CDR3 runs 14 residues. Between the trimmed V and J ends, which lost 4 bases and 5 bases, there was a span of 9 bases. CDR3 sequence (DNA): TGTGCCAGCAGTTCGAGAAACTGGGCCAACGTCCTGACTTTC. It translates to CASSSRNWANVLTF.

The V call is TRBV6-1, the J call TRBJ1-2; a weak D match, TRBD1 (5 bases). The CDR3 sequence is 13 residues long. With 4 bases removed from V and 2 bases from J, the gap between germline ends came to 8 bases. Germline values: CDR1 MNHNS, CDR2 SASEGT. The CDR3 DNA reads TGTGCCAGCAGTGGAGGGGAGAACTATGGCTACACCTTC. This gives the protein CASSGGENYGYTF.

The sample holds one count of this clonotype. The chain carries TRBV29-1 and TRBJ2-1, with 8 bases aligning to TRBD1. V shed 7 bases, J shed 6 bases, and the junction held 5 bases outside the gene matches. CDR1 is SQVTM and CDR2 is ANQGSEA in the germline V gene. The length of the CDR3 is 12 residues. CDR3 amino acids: CSGGQVRNEQFF. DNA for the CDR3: TGCAGCGGGGGACAGGTGCGCAATGAGCAGTTCTTC.

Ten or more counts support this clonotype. This chain's CDR3 is CASSFPGGTEQFF. The CDR3 coding sequence is TGTGCCAGCAGCTTTCCCGGCGGGACTGAGCAGTTCTTC. This chain joins TRBV5-5 and TRBJ2-1; D may be TRBD2 (6 bases). The CDR3 spans 13 residues. The germline V gene has CDR1 SGHKS and CDR2 YYEKEE (reference sequence). V lost 2 bases to trimming and J lost 9 bases, with 12 bases between them.

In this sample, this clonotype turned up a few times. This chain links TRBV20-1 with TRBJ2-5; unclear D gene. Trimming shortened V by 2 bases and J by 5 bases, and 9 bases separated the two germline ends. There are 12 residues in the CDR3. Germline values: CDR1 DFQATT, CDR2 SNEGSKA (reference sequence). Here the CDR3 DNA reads TGCAGTGCTAGACCCGGCTGGGAGACCCAGTACTTC. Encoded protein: CSARPGWETQYF.

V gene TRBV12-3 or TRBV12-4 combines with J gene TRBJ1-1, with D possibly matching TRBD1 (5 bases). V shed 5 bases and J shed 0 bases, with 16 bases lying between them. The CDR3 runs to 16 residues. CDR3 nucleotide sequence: TGTGCCAGCAGTCATCAGGGAGGTCCCTTGAACACTGAAGCTTTCTTT. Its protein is CASSHQGGPLNTEAFF.

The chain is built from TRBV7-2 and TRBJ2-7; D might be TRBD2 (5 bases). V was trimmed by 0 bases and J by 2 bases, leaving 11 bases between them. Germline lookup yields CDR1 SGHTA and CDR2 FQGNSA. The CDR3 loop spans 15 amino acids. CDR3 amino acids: CASSLAVARTYEQYF. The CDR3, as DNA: TGTGCCAGCAGCTTAGCGGTAGCGCGCACCTACGAGCAGTACTTC.